This T cell receptor beta chain was identified in a study of metastatic and nonmetastatic thyroid tumors. Study summary: Comparative analysis of repertoires was undertaken across blood and tumor or nodule tissue obtained from malignant and benign thyroid patients.

There were no patients who had received any treatment before thyroid surgery. Trimming stripped 6 bases from V and 0 bases from J, with 9 bases between. The CDR3 is made up of 14 amino acids. Original processing notes: The study built a papillary thyroid cancer distant-metastasis classifier from CDR3 differences across clinicopathological groups. TCRdb re-called clones from the PCR reads using MiXCR. The V and J calls follow TCRdb's processing rather than the paper's. The sample lists 25,000 to 35,000 clones, approximately 25% occurring once. General study results and limits: Reportedly, malignant thyroid tumors had significantly higher TCR beta diversity than benign nodules, in blood and tumor.

The table lists this clone with many counts. No antigen is known for it. The chain links TRBV12-3 or TRBV12-4 to TRBJ2-1; weak D call: TRBD1 (5 bases). The TCR sequence derives from a female donor with papillary thyroid cancer or a benign thyroid nodule (not recorded which). Some clones in this sample may be carry-over from other donors' samples. The material sequenced was blood. CDR3 bases: TGTGCCAGCAGCACGACAGCCTCCTACAATGAGCAGTTCTTC. It encodes CASSTTASYNEQFF.